The entry below gives a single T cell receptor (beta chain) sequence along with its context. Produced via immunoSEQ multiplex PCR; TCRdb's table is partial and in-frame only. The sample lists 150,000 to 200,000 clones; about nine tenths were seen once. The record originates from a study of blood T cell repertoires in COVID-19. The CDR3 loop spans 16 amino acids. Trimming removed 0 bases at V and 6 bases at J, with 15 bases between. The V gene's germline CDR1 is SGHTS and CDR2 YDEGEE. V gene TRBV5-8 combines with J gene TRBJ2-2; tentative D call: TRBD1 (6 bases). This TCR came from a woman between 70 and 85 years old with acute or convalescent COVID-19. Sequenced input: peripheral blood. CDR3 in DNA: TGTGCCAGCAGCTTGGCGGTGGGGGCACCGGCCGGGGAGCTGTTTTTT. This translates into CASSLAVGAPAGELFF.